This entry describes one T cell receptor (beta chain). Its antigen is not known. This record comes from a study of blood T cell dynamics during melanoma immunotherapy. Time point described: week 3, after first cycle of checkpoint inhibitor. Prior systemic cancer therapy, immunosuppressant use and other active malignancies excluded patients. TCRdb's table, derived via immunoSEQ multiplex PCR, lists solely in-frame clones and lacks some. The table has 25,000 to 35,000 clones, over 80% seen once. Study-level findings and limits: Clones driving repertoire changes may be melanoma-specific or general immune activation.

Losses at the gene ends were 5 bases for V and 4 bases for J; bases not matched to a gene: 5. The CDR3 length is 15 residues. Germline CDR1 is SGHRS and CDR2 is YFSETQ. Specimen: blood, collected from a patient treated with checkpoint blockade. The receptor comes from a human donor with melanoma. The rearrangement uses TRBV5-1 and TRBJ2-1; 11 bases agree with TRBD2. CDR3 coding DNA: TGCGCCAGCAGGCTCGGGACTAGCGGTTACAATGAGCAGTTCTTC. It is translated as CASRLGTSGYNEQFF.